These 23 T cell receptor beta chains were sequenced from one sample in a study of cytomegalovirus exposure and HLA in healthy donors (dated by TCRdb to about 2017). Library preparation employed the immunoSEQ multiplex PCR assay. The multiplex PCR relied on a mix of 60 forward primers for TCR Vbeta segments and 13 reverse primers for TCR Jbeta segments. TCRdb obtained this table from immuneACCESS and retained in-frame rearrangements with V and J assigned. These tables miss some clones; where compared with another copy, unresolved V genes account for less than half of the shortfall, and the remainder is unexplained. For this sample the table gives roughly 150,000 clones, of which 64% were detected only once. 2.5% to 3.5% of the sample goes to the ten largest clones. Material: PBMCs. Receptor source: a woman in her 30s in good health and CMV-seropositive.

The J gene is TRBJ1-6, the V gene TRBV19; possibly TRBD1 for D (6 bases). The CDR3 sequence is 19 residues long. The germline gives CDR1 LNHDA, CDR2 SQIVND (reference sequence). V shed 5 bases and J shed 0 bases, with 20 bases lying between them. The CDR3 sequence is CASSGLRDTISSYNSPLHF. The CDR3 DNA reads TGTGCCAGTAGTGGTCTTCGGGACACTATTAGCTCCTATAATTCACCCCTCCACTTT.

The table lists this clone with a few counts. This chain connects TRBV5-1 to TRBJ2-7; the D is unclear. The V end was cut by 4 bases, the J end by 6 bases, with 17 bases between. The CDR3 is 14 residues long. Germline CDR1 SGHRS, CDR2 YFSETQ. The CDR3 region is CASSPHTTSLEQYF. CDR3 DNA sequence: TGCGCCAGCAGCCCTCATACTACCTCTCTCGAGCAGTACTTC.

The chain links TRBV29-1 to TRBJ2-2; D unresolved. This CDR3 spans 14 amino acids. CDR1 is SQVTM, CDR2 ANQGSEA, per germline. Here the CDR3 reads CSGGRDTNTGELFF. CDR3 DNA sequence: TGCAGTGGTGGTAGAGACACTAACACCGGGGAGCTGTTTTTT.

The chain uses TRBV30 and TRBJ1-3; no firm D call. The CDR3 consists of 17 residues. The V end was cut by 0 bases, the J end by 2 bases, with 17 bases between. Germline-derived CDR1 and CDR2 are GTSNPN and SVGIG (reference sequence). The CDR3 is CAWSVFPRASPGNTIYF. The CDR3 DNA reads TGTGCCTGGAGTGTATTTCCCAGAGCGTCCCCTGGAAACACCATATATTTT.

Only a few counts were recorded for this clone. One end of the junction does not line up with germline, which may come from a read error. This sequence joins TRBV6-6 and TRBJ1-3; D gene uncertain. Looked up from germline, CDR1 is MNHNY and CDR2 is SVGAGI (reference sequence). This CDR3 comprises 16 residues. For the CDR3, the DNA is TGTGCCAGCAGCTACTCTACTCCTGGCTCTGGAAACACCATATATTTT. Translating gives CASSYSTPGSGNTIYF.

This clone was detected only once. The J gene is TRBJ1-1, the V gene TRBV6-1, with TRBD1 identical over 8 bases. The V gene end was trimmed by 6 bases and the J gene end by 5 bases; junction bases not matched to a gene: 5. The CDR3 is made up of 13 amino acids. Germline CDR1 is MNHNS and CDR2 is SASEGT. This CDR3 is CASSDRGRTEAFF. CDR3 sequence (DNA): TGTGCCAGCAGCGACAGGGGCAGAACTGAAGCTTTCTTT.

The chain has TRBV6-5 and TRBJ1-5; the D gene is possibly TRBD1 (5 bases). CDR3 length: 14 residues. CDR1 and CDR2 (germline): MNHEY, SVGAGI. V was shortened by 5 bases and J by 1 base, with 9 bases between the two germline ends. CDR3 in DNA: TGTGCCAGCAGTCCCAGGGTGAGCAATCAGCCCCAGCATTTT. Protein sequence: CASSPRVSNQPQHF.

The J gene is TRBJ1-2, the V gene TRBV7-2; D perhaps matches TRBD1 (5 bases). CDR1 and CDR2 from the germline V gene are SGHTA and FQGNSA. The V and J ends lost 1 base and 2 bases respectively, with 17 bases between them. The CDR3 loop spans 17 amino acids. CDR3 nucleotides: TGTGCCAGCAGCTTAGTGCGGGGCTACCCCTCCAACTATGGCTACACCTTC. This sequence encodes CASSLVRGYPSNYGYTF. The full variable domain, with the rest looked up from reference TRBV7-2 and TRBJ1-2, is GAGVSQSPSNKVTEKGKDVELRCDPISGHTALYWYRQSLGQGLEFLIYFQGNSAPDKSGLPSDRFSAERTGGSVSTLTIQRTQQEDSAVYLCASSLVRGYPSNYGYTFGSGTRLTVV.

The V and J genes are TRBV5-1 and TRBJ2-5; 7 nucleotides align to TRBD2. Germline lookup yields CDR1 SGHRS and CDR2 YFSETQ. V lost 0 bases and J lost 0; bases outside the gene matches: 8. The CDR3 totals 17 residues. CDR3 protein: CASSLGIAGWYQETQYF. The CDR3 DNA follows: TGCGCCAGCAGCTTGGGGATAGCGGGTTGGTACCAAGAGACCCAGTACTTC.

This clone was seen only a few times. The DNA of the CDR3 is TGCGCCAGCAGCTTGGGGGTCGGGACAACTAATGAAAAACTGTTTTTT. Amino acid sequence: CASSLGVGTTNEKLFF. This chain uses TRBV5-1 with TRBJ1-4; no firm D call. The CDR3 has 16 residues. The V end lost 0 bases, the J end lost 0 bases, and 9 bases lay between the germline ends. Per germline, CDR1 SGHRS and CDR2 YFSETQ.

This chain joins TRBV5-5 and TRBJ2-7; perhaps TRBD2 as D (6 bases). V lost 0 bases and J lost 3, with 13 bases in between. The CDR3 is 15 amino acids. The germline CDR1 and CDR2 sequences are SGHKS and YYEKEE (reference sequence). The DNA for the CDR3 is TGTGCCAGCAGCTTGGCGGCGGGATCCCTCTACGAGCAGTACTTC. This encodes CASSLAAGSLYEQYF.

CDR3 residues: CASRASDRLYGYTF. The CDR3 bases are TGTGCCAGCAGAGCATCCGACAGACTCTATGGCTACACCTTC. The chain couples TRBV6-1 to TRBJ1-2; perhaps TRBD1 as D (5 bases). Germline-derived CDR1 and CDR2 are MNHNS and SASEGT. Trimming pared 6 bases from V and 4 bases from J, leaving 15 bases between. CDR3 size: 14 residues.

The rearrangement uses TRBV5-6 and TRBJ2-3; 11 bases line up with TRBD2. V shed 2 bases, J shed 2 bases, and the junction held 13 bases outside the gene matches. This CDR3 comprises 19 residues. Germline V gene sequence: CDR1 SGHDT, CDR2 YYEEEE. In nucleotides, the CDR3 is TGTGCCAGCAGCTTTTTGACTAGCGGGACCCTGAGGGCCACAGATACGCAGTATTTT. It encodes CASSFLTSGTLRATDTQYF.

The chain is built from TRBV11-3 and TRBJ2-7, with D tentatively TRBD2 (5 bases). The germline V gene has CDR1 SGHNT and CDR2 YENEEA. The CDR3 loop spans 12 amino acids. V gave up 0 bases and J gave up 7 bases, with 7 bases separating them. In DNA form, the CDR3 reads TGTGCCAGCAGCTTAGATCGAGGGGAGCAGTACTTC. Translating it yields CASSLDRGEQYF.

The chain carries TRBV27 and TRBJ1-2; possibly TRBD1 for D (5 bases). The V gene's germline CDR1 is MNHEY and CDR2 SMNVEV (reference sequence). The CDR3 consists of 13 residues. Trimming took off 5 bases at V and 7 bases at J, with 14 bases between the two ends. Here the CDR3 reads CASSPYQGIGYTF. The DNA of the CDR3 is TGTGCCAGCAGTCCGTACCAGGGTATTGGCTACACCTTC.

This chain connects TRBV7-9 to TRBJ2-1; TRBD2 aligns across 10 bases. The CDR3 contains 16 residues. J lost 5 bases, V lost 2 bases, and 6 bases had no gene match. Germline loops: CDR1 SEHNR, CDR2 FQNEAQ (reference sequence). CDR3 amino acids: CASSLSLAGDDNEQFF. DNA for the CDR3: TGTGCCAGCAGCTTATCTCTAGCGGGGGATGACAATGAGCAGTTCTTC.

The V and J genes are TRBV5-1 and TRBJ2-3; the match to TRBD2 covers 8 bases. Germline assignment: CDR1 SGHRS and CDR2 YFSETQ. The CDR3 is made up of 15 amino acids. Trimming cost V 0 bases and J 4 bases; bases outside gene matches: 4. The CDR3: CASSLGAGVSDTQYF. The CDR3 DNA reads TGCGCCAGCAGCTTGGGAGCGGGAGTGTCAGATACGCAGTATTTT.

This chain's CDR3 is CASSRGTGMNTEAFF. CDR3 sequence (DNA): TGCGCCAGCAGCAGGGGGACAGGCATGAACACTGAAGCTTTCTTT. The V call is TRBV5-1, the J call TRBJ1-1, with 8 nucleotides matching TRBD1. CDR3 length: 15 residues. Germline V lookup: CDR1 SGHRS, CDR2 YFSETQ. After removal of 4 bases from V and 0 bases from J, the junction contained 5 bases not matched to a gene.

The genes are TRBV4-1 and TRBJ2-7; 10 bases match TRBD1. This CDR3 is built from 16 residues. Trimming removed 3 bases from V and 1 base from J; junction bases left unmatched: 6. CDR1 and CDR2 (germline): MGHRA, YSYEKL. As DNA, the CDR3 is TGCGCCAGCAGCCACTCAGCGGGACAGGGGTCCTACGAGCAGTACTTC. Translated: CASSHSAGQGSYEQYF.

This clone was picked up a small number of times. The rearrangement links TRBV29-1 to TRBJ1-4; no clear D. Trimming pared 7 bases from V and 4 bases from J, leaving 7 bases between. The germline V gene has CDR1 SQVTM and CDR2 ANQGSEA. The CDR3 length is 11 residues. CDR3 DNA sequence: TGCAGCGCGGGTGGTAATGAAAAACTGTTTTTT. Translating it yields CSAGGNEKLFF.

V and J are TRBV30 and TRBJ2-1, with D possibly TRBD2 on 6 matching bases. Germline V gene sequence: CDR1 GTSNPN, CDR2 SVGIG (reference sequence). This CDR3 comprises 15 residues. With 0 bases removed from V and 4 bases from J, the gap between germline ends came to 13 bases. The CDR3 bases are TGTGCCTGGAGTGTTTTGGGGGGACTTTACAATGAGCAGTTCTTC. Its translation: CAWSVLGGLYNEQFF. Looking up the rest from reference TRBV30 and TRBJ2-1 gives the full variable domain: SQTIHQWPATLVQPVGSPLSLECTVEGTSNPNLYWYRQAAGRGLQLLFYSVGIGQISSEVPQNLSASRPQDRQFILSSKKLLLSDSGFYLCAWSVLGGLYNEQFFGPGTRLTVL.

The chain has TRBV21-1 and TRBJ1-2; TRBD1, the table's D call, lacks a check against the DNA. TRBV21-1 is shown as a pseudogene. The CDR3 extends over 14 amino acids. This CDR3 reads CASSKDPQGYGYTF. The CDR3 DNA sequence: TGTGCCAGCAGCAAAGACCCCCAGGGGTACGGCTACACCTTC.

In its sample, this clone was seen a few times. The J gene is TRBJ2-1, the V gene TRBV5-4, with 8 positions matching TRBD1. CDR3 length: 14 amino acids. V was clipped by 5 bases and J by 8 bases; unmatched bases: 9. Germline V CDR1 and CDR2: SGHNT, YYREEE (reference sequence). DNA of the CDR3: TGTGCCAGCAGGGATCCAGGGGGCTGGGATGAGCAGTTCTTC. It translates to CASRDPGGWDEQFF.